Listed below are T cell receptor beta chains from one sample, sequenced in a study of cytomegalovirus exposure and HLA in healthy donors. Produced via immunoSEQ multiplex PCR; TCRdb's table is partial and in-frame only. The data contain some 110,000 clones, about 70% of them singletons. Sequencing was performed on PBMCs. The receptors here all came from a man younger than 45 in good health and CMV-seropositive. Both conserved end residues are part of each CDR3. A D gene is named only where the DNA matches it firmly. Not every row has a clone size; where given, it reads once, few, many or a size class.

D gene	V gene	J gene	clone size	CDR3 DNA	CDR3 protein
.	TRBV5-1	TRBJ2-5	.	TGCGCCAGCAGCTGGGGGCTGGAAGAGACCCAGTACTTC	CASSWGLEETQYF
.	TRBV9	TRBJ2-2	.	TGTGCCAGCAGCGTAGCACTTTCGGGGGAGGCCGGGGAGCTGTTTTTT	CASSVALSGEAGELFF
.	TRBV19	TRBJ1-2	.	TGTGCCAGTAAGGAAACAGGTAAGTATGGCTACACCTTC	CASKETGKYGYTF
TRBD1	TRBV11-2	TRBJ2-5	.	TGTGCCAGCAGGGCGGTCAGGGGGCGTCATGAGACCCAGTACTTC	CASRAVRGRHETQYF
TRBD2	TRBV29-1	TRBJ2-7	.	TGCAGCGTGCGGGGGGAAGGGTACGAGCAGTACTTC	CSVRGEGYEQYF
.	TRBV6-5	TRBJ1-6	.	TGTGCCAGCAGTTACGTCGCTCCCAGGGGTGGGTCACCCCTCCACTTT	CASSYVAPRGGSPLHF
.	TRBV4-3	TRBJ1-5	.	TGCGCCAGCAGCCAAGAGGGGGGGTATCAGCCCCAGCATTTT	CASSQEGGYQPQHF
TRBD2	TRBV5-6	TRBJ2-2	.	TGTGCCAGCAGCTTGATTAGCGGGGGGTTGAACACCGGGGAGCTGTTTTTT	CASSLISGGLNTGELFF
TRBD2	TRBV28	TRBJ2-7	.	TGTGCCAGCGGAGGGCCTGCGGGGGGATACGAGCAGTACTTC	CASGGPAGGYEQYF
.	TRBV9	TRBJ2-1	.	TGTGCCAGCAGCGTAGCTGACAAGACTGAGCAGTTCTTC	CASSVADKTEQFF
.	TRBV7-9	TRBJ1-4	few	TGTGCCAGCAGCTTCGAGGTGCAGGAAAAACTGTTTTTT	CASSFEVQEKLFF
TRBD2	TRBV4-3	TRBJ2-1	few	TGCGCCAGCAGCCAAGATAACGGGGGGACCCAAAATGAGCAGTTCTTC	CASSQDNGGTQNEQFF
.	TRBV28	TRBJ1-3	.	TGTGCCAGCAAACCCCGGGGAAACACCATATATTTT	CASKPRGNTIYF
.	TRBV10-2	TRBJ2-5	.	TGCGCCAGCAGTTACAGTAACCAAGAGACCCAGTACTTC	CASSYSNQETQYF
.	TRBV5-1	TRBJ2-7	.	TGCGCCCCTGACCACCCTCGCCAGGAATTGGTCTACGAGCAGTACTTC	CAPDHPRQELVYEQYF
.	TRBV11-1	TRBJ1-1	.	TGTGCCAGCAGCCCCCTAATGAACACTGAAGCTTTCTTT	CASSPLMNTEAFF
TRBD1	TRBV28	TRBJ1-1	.	TGTGCCAGCATTTTATACACAGGGGGCCTTACTGAAGCTTTCTTT	CASILYTGGLTEAFF
.	TRBV15	TRBJ1-6	once	TGTGCCACCAGCAGAGATCTCGGGGTTAGTTCACCCCTCCACTTT	CATSRDLGVSSPLHF
TRBD1	TRBV6-5	TRBJ1-1	few	TGTGCCAGCAGTTACGGACAGGGGGCTGGTGGTTTGGAAGCTTTCTTT	CASSYGQGAGGLEAFF
.	TRBV2	TRBJ1-2	.	TGTGCCAGCAGCGTCGGCTATGGCTACACCTTC	CASSVGYGYTF
TRBD1	TRBV9	TRBJ1-6	.	TGTGCCAGCAGCGTAGGATCAGGGGGCAATTCACCCCTCCACTTT	CASSVGSGGNSPLHF
.	TRBV25-1	TRBJ2-3	.	TGTGCCAGCAGTGACAATGTGGGCGGGGAAGATACGCAGTATTTT	CASSDNVGGEDTQYF
.	TRBV27	TRBJ2-7	.	TGTGCCAGCAGTTTAGGGGCCTACTGGGGCTACGAGCAGTACTTC	CASSLGAYWGYEQYF
.	TRBV5-1	TRBJ1-2	.	TGCGCCAGCAGTCCTGACGGGGTTGGTGGTGGCTACACCTTC	CASSPDGVGGGYTF
.	TRBV11-2	TRBJ1-2	.	TGTGCCAGCAGCGTAACCCTGGGGGGAGGTGGCTACACCTTC	CASSVTLGGGGYTF
TRBD1	TRBV28	TRBJ1-1	.	TGTGCCAGCAGTCTCCGACAGGGGACTGAAGCTTTCTTT	CASSLRQGTEAFF